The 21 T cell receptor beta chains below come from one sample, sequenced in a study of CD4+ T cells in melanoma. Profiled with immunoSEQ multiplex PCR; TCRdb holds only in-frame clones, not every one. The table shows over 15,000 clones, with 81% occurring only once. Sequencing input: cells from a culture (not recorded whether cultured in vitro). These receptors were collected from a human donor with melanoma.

The DNA of the CDR3 is TGTGCCAGCAGTGTCCGACTAGCGGGGAGATTACGGGATGAGCAGTTCTTC. It yields the protein CASSVRLAGRLRDEQFF. The J gene is TRBJ2-1, the V gene TRBV6-4, with 11 bases fitting TRBD2. Germline CDR1 is MRHNA and CDR2 is SNTAGT. The V gene end was trimmed by 4 bases and the J gene end by 8 bases; junction bases not matched to a gene: 13. The CDR3 has 17 residues.

The CDR3 protein is CASSFQGALSDTEAFF. In DNA, the CDR3 is TGCGCCAGCAGCTTCCAGGGGGCACTCTCGGACACTGAAGCTTTCTTT. The chain combines TRBV5-1 with TRBJ1-1; 8 bases match TRBD1. This CDR3 is built from 16 residues. After removal of 2 bases from V and 3 bases from J, the junction contained 9 bases not matched to a gene. Germline V lookup: CDR1 SGHRS, CDR2 YFSETQ.

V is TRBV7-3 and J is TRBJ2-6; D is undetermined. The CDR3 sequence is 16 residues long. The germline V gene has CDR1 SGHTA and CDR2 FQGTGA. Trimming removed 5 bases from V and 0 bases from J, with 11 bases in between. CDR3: CASSQRAGSGANVLTF. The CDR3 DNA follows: TGTGCCAGCAGCCAACGGGCAGGCTCTGGGGCCAACGTCCTGACTTTC.

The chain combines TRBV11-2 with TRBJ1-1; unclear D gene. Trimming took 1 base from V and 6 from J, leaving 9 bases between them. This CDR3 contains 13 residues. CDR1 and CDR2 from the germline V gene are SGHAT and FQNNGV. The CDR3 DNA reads TGTGCCAGCAGCTTAGCCCCTTTATCTGAAGCTTTCTTT. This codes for CASSLAPLSEAFF.

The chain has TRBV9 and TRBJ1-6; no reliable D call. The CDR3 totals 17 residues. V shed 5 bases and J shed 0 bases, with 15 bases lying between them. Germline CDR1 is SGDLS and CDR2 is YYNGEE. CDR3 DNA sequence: TGTGCCAGCAGTAATACCCCCGGGAGCTCCTATAATTCACCCCTCCACTTT. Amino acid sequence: CASSNTPGSSYNSPLHF. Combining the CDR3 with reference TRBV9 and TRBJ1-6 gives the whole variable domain DSGVTQTPKHLITATGQRVTLRCSPRSGDLSVYWYQQSLDQGLQFLIQYYNGEERAKGNILERFSAQQFPDLHSELNLSSLELGDSALYFCASSNTPGSSYNSPLHFGNGTRLTVT.

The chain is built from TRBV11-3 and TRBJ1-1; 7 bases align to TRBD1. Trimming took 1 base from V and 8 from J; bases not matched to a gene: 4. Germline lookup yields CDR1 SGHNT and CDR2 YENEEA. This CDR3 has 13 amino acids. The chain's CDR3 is CASSLGRTGEAFF. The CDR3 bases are TGTGCCAGCAGCTTAGGCCGGACAGGCGAAGCTTTCTTT.

The CDR3: CASSPSSGLSNIQYF. The CDR3 DNA is TGTGCCAGCAGCCCAAGCTCGGGACTGTCAAACATTCAGTACTTC. The chain has TRBV5-4 and TRBJ2-4; perhaps TRBD2 as D (6 bases). The CDR3 runs to 15 residues. Germline V gene lookup returns CDR1 SGHNT and CDR2 YYREEE (reference sequence). Trimming took off 4 bases at V and 6 bases at J, with 17 bases between the two ends.

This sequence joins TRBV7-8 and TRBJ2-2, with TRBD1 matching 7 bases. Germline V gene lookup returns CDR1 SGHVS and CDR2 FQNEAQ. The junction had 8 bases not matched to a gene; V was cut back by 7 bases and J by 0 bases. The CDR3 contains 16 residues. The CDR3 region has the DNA TGTGCCAGCATCCCAACAGGGGCCTCGAACACCGGGGAGCTGTTTTTT. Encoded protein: CASIPTGASNTGELFF.

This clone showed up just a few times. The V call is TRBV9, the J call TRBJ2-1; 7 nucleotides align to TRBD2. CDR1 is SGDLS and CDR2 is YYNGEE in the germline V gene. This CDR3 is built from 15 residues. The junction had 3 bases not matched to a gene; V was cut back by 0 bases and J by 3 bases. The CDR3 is CASSVDGGGYNEQFF. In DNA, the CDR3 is TGTGCCAGCAGCGTAGACGGCGGGGGCTACAATGAGCAGTTCTTC.

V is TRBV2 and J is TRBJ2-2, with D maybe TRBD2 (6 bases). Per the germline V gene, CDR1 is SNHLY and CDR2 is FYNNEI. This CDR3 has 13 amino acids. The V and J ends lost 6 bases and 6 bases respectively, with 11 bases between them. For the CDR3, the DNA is TGTGCCAGCAGCCTTTGGGGGGCCGGGGAGCTGTTTTTT. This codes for CASSLWGAGELFF.

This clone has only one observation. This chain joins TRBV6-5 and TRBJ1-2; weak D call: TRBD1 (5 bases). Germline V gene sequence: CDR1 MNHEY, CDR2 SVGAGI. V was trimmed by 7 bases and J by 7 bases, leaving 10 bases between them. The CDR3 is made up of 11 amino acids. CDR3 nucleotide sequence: TGTGCCAGCAAGGGGTACGCTGGCTACACCTTC. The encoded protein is CASKGYAGYTF.

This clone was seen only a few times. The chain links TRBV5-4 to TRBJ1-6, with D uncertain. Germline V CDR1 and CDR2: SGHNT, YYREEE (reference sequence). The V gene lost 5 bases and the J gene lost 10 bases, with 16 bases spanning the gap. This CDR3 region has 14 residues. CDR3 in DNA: TGTGCCAGCAGTGGAGGGAGTCAAGGGTCACCCCTCCACTTT. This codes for CASSGGSQGSPLHF.

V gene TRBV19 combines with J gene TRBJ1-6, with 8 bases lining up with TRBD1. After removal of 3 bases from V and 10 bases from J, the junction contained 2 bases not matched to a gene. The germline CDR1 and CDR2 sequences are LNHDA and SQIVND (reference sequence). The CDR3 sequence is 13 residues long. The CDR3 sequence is CASSINRGSPLHF. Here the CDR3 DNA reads TGTGCCAGTAGTATCAACAGGGGGTCACCCCTCCACTTT.

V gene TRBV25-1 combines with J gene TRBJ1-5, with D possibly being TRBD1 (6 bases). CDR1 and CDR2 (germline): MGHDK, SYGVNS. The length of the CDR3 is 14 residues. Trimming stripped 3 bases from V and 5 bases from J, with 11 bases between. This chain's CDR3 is CASSDIRTDQPQHF. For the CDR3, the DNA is TGTGCCAGCAGTGATATCCGGACAGATCAGCCCCAGCATTTT.

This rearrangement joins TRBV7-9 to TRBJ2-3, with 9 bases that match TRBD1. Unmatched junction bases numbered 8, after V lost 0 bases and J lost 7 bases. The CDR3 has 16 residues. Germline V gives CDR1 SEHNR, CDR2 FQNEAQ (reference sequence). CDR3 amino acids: CASSLADRGYRNTQYF. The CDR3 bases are TGTGCCAGCAGCTTAGCCGACAGGGGGTATCGGAATACGCAGTATTTT.

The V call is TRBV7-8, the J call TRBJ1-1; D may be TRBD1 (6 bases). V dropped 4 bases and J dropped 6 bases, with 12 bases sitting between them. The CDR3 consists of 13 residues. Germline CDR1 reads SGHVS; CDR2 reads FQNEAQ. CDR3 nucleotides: TGTGCCAGCAGCTGGACAGACAACGCTGAAGCTTTCTTT. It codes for CASSWTDNAEAFF. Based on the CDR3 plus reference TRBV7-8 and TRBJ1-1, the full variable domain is GAGVSQSPRYKVAKRGQDVALRCDPISGHVSLFWYQQALGQGPEFLTYFQNEAQLDKSGLPSDRFFAERPEGSVSTLKIQRTQQEDSAVYLCASSWTDNAEAFFGQGTRLTVV.

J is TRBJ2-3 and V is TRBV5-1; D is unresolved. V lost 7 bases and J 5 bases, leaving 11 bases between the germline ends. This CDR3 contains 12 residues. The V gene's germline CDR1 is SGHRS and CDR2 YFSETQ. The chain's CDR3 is CASRITLDTQYF. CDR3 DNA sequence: TGCGCCAGCCGGATCACACTAGATACGCAGTATTTT.

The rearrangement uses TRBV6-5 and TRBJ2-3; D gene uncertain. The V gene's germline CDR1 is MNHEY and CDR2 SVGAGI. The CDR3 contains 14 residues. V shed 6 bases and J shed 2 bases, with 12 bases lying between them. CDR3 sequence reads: CASSLVGFTDTQYF. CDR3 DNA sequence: TGTGCCAGCAGCTTGGTCGGGTTCACAGATACGCAGTATTTT.

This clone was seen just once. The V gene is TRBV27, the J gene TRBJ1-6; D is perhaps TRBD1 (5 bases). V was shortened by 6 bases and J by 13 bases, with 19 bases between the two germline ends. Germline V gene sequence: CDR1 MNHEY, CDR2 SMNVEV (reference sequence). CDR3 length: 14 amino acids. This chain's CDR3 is CASSLARDPRPLHF. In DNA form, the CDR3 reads TGTGCCAGCAGCTTAGCCCGGGACCCCAGGCCCCTCCACTTT.

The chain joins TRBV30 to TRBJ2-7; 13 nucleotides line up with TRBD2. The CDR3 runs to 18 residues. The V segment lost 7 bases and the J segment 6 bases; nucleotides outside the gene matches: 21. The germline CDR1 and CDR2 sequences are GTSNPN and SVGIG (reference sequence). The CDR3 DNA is TGTGCCTTAAACTCGGCTAGGACTAGCGGGGGCCCCTTGGGCGAGCAGTACTTC. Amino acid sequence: CALNSARTSGGPLGEQYF.

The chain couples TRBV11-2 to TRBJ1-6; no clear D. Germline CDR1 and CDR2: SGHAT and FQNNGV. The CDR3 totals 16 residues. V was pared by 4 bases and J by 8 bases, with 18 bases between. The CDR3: CASSSLVRSADSPLHF. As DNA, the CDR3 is TGTGCCAGCAGCTCGCTAGTCCGATCCGCGGATTCACCCCTCCACTTT.